These 8 T cell receptor beta chains were sequenced from one sample in a study of blood T cell repertoires in COVID-19. This table comes from immunoSEQ multiplex PCR, and its TCRdb copy is limited to in-frame clones, with some not included. Found here are fewer than 350,000 clones, roughly 90% of them singletons; the top ten hold around 13%. The sequencing sample was made of peripheral blood. These receptors were collected from a woman in her 70s with COVID-19, enrolled during active disease.

The table lists this clone with a count of one. The gene calls are TRBV9 and TRBJ1-2; D is possibly TRBD1 (6 bases). This CDR3 spans 15 amino acids. Germline loops: CDR1 SGDLS, CDR2 YYNGEE. The V and J ends lost 3 bases and 0 bases respectively, with 12 bases between them. Here the CDR3 reads CASSGSGGANYGYTF. The CDR3 DNA reads as TGTGCCAGCAGCGGGTCGGGGGGCGCTAACTATGGCTACACCTTC.

The chain uses TRBV19 and TRBJ1-2; no definite D call. CDR3 length: 16 residues. V shed 2 bases and J shed 8 bases, with 21 bases lying between them. Germline V CDR1 and CDR2: LNHDA, SQIVND (reference sequence). The CDR3 DNA reads TGTGCCAGTAGTATATCGCGGGATGCCTCCAGAAACGGCTACACCTTC. Amino acid sequence: CASSISRDASRNGYTF.

The chain has TRBV6-6 and TRBJ1-5; D might be TRBD1 (5 bases). V shed 4 bases and J shed 0 bases, with 10 bases lying between them. The CDR3 loop spans 15 amino acids. Per the germline V gene, CDR1 is MNHNY and CDR2 is SVGAGI (reference sequence). The CDR3 DNA reads as TGTGCCAGCAGTTGGGGGGATAATAGCAATCAGCCCCAGCATTTT. Translated, it gives CASSWGDNSNQPQHF.

This rearrangement joins TRBV5-5 to TRBJ2-7; D perhaps matches TRBD2 (6 bases). V was trimmed by 2 bases and J by 4 bases, leaving 7 bases between them. Germline loops: CDR1 SGHKS, CDR2 YYEKEE (reference sequence). This CDR3 region has 12 residues. The CDR3 sequence: CASSFGGYEQYF. For the CDR3, the DNA is TGTGCCAGCAGCTTCGGGGGTTACGAGCAGTACTTC.

This rearrangement joins TRBV7-3 to TRBJ1-6; tentative D call: TRBD1 (6 bases). The germline V gene has CDR1 SGHTA and CDR2 FQGTGA. This CDR3 region has 15 residues. V was clipped by 4 bases and J by 6 bases, with 13 bases between them. CDR3 in amino acids: CASSSTVGANSPLHF. In DNA, the CDR3 is TGTGCCAGCAGCTCTACCGTGGGGGCTAATTCACCCCTCCACTTT.

V is TRBV2 and J is TRBJ1-5; 10 nucleotides agree with TRBD1. V shed 5 bases, J shed 6 bases, and the junction held 7 bases outside the gene matches. The CDR3 is 15 residues long. Germline assignment: CDR1 SNHLY and CDR2 FYNNEI. The CDR3 loop reads CASSRGQGTGQPQHF. In DNA form, the CDR3 reads TGTGCCAGCAGTAGGGGACAGGGGACTGGTCAGCCCCAGCATTTT.

The chain recombines TRBV14 with TRBJ1-3; D is possibly TRBD1 (6 bases). The CDR3 runs 20 residues. Trimming removed 5 bases at V and 4 bases at J, with 30 bases between. Germline V gene lookup returns CDR1 SGHDN and CDR2 FVKESK. CDR3 loop: CASSEYLFVGRDIGGNTIYF. The CDR3 nucleotides are TGTGCCAGCAGCGAATATCTTTTCGTGGGACGGGACATTGGGGGAAACACCATATATTTT.

CDR3 coding DNA: TGTGCCAGCAGCCCAACCCCCGGGGTGAACTATGGCTACACCTTC. Its protein is CASSPTPGVNYGYTF. The genes are TRBV5-6 and TRBJ1-2; D remains unclear. CDR3 length: 15 amino acids. Looked up from germline, CDR1 is SGHDT and CDR2 is YYEEEE. V was cut by 4 bases and J by 2 bases, with 15 bases left in between.